These 25 T cell receptor beta chains originate from one sample sequenced in a study of OX40 agonist ivuxolimab in advanced cancers. Library generation was performed with the immunoSEQ multiplex PCR assay. TCRdb re-hosts the immuneACCESS table, in-frame sequences only. Its copies lack some clones; in the studies checked, an unresolved V gene accounts for under half of them, and the cause for the rest is not known. Within this sample are over 65,000 clones, with 70% to 90% of them counted one time only. The top ten constitute over 0.25% of the sample. The sequences come from CD4+ or CD8+ T cells sorted from blood, collected in a trial of the OX40 agonist ivuxolimab. Receptors were obtained from an adult with an advanced solid tumor such as melanoma, head and neck, liver or kidney cancer.

Points on this clone: The sample has other DNA sequences that encode this CDR3 too. The rearrangement uses TRBV5-1 and TRBJ2-2, with TRBD1 matching 10 bases. The V gene end was trimmed by 3 bases and the J gene end by 6 bases; junction bases not matched to a gene: 8. This CDR3 contains 16 residues. Germline V gene data show CDR1 as SGHRS and CDR2 as YFSETQ. CDR3 DNA: TGCGCCAGCAGCTACGGACAGGGGGGTCATCCCGGGGAGCTGTTTTTT. This sequence encodes CASSYGQGGHPGELFF. Full variable domain (remainder filled in from reference TRBV5-1 and TRBJ2-2): KAGVTQTPRYLIKTRGQQVTLSCSPISGHRSVSWYQQTPGQGLQFLFEYFSETQRNKGNFPGRFSGRQFSNSRSEMNVSTLELGDSALYLCASSYGQGGHPGELFFGEGSRLTVL.

This chain links TRBV27 with TRBJ2-7; TRBD2 agrees at 13 bases. Per germline, CDR1 MNHEY and CDR2 SMNVEV (reference sequence). This CDR3 spans 15 amino acids. Losses at the gene ends were 5 bases for V and 7 bases for J; bases not matched to a gene: 8. The CDR3 DNA is TGTGCCAGCAGTCCGAGGACTAGCGGGAGTTTGGAGCAGTACTTC. It translates to CASSPRTSGSLEQYF.

The rearrangement joins TRBV19 to TRBJ2-7; 7 nucleotides line up with TRBD2. In germline, CDR1 is LNHDA, CDR2 SQIVND (reference sequence). The CDR3 consists of 16 residues. The J segment lost 0 bases and the V segment lost 3 bases, leaving 8 bases of the junction unmatched. As DNA, the CDR3 is TGTGCCAGTAGTATTCGTCTAGCGGCCAGCTCCTACGAGCAGTACTTC. This gives the protein CASSIRLAASSYEQYF.

The chain uses TRBV6-4 and TRBJ2-3; D possibly matches TRBD1 or TRBD2 (5 bases each). CDR1 and CDR2 (germline): MRHNA, SNTAGT. This CDR3 comprises 14 residues. The V and J ends lost 5 bases and 2 bases respectively, with 11 bases between them. The DNA of the CDR3 is TGTGCCAGCAGTCCAACCGGGACCACAGATACGCAGTATTTT. Protein product: CASSPTGTTDTQYF.

The V and J genes are TRBV14 and TRBJ2-7; tentatively, D is TRBD1 or TRBD2 (5 bases each). Between the trimmed V and J ends, which lost 6 bases and 4 bases, there was a span of 10 bases. The CDR3 covers 12 residues. Germline V gene lookup returns CDR1 SGHDN and CDR2 FVKESK. Written as DNA, the CDR3 is TGTGCCAGCAGGGGACGGGGATACGAGCAGTACTTC. Its protein is CASRGRGYEQYF.

In this sample, this clone turned up once. The chain joins TRBV6-1 to TRBJ2-7; 7 positions match TRBD2. The V gene's germline CDR1 is MNHNS and CDR2 SASEGT. Trimming at V came to 4 bases and at J to 2 bases, leaving 8 bases not matched to a gene. The CDR3 consists of 15 residues. CDR3 DNA sequence: TGTGCCAGCAGTGGCGGGAGCGGGATTCCCTACGAGCAGTACTTC. The encoded protein is CASSGGSGIPYEQYF.

The chain combines TRBV4-1 with TRBJ2-1; D might be TRBD1 (6 bases). From germline, CDR1 is MGHRA and CDR2 YSYEKL. Deletions cut 8 bases from V and 10 bases from J, with 9 bases between. CDR3 length: 10 amino acids. CDR3 bases: TGCGCCAGCGCTGACAGGGAGCAGTTCTTC. Its translation is CASADREQFF.

The chain uses TRBV5-1 and TRBJ2-3, with 8 bases matching TRBD1. CDR1 is SGHRS, CDR2 YFSETQ, per germline. The CDR3 sequence is 14 residues long. The V gene end was trimmed by 6 bases and the J gene end by 4 bases; junction bases not matched to a gene: 7. The CDR3 spells CASNNQGASDTQYF. In nucleotides, the CDR3 is TGCGCCAGCAACAATCAGGGGGCGTCAGATACGCAGTATTTT.

The CDR3 DNA sequence: TGTGCCAGCAGCTTAAATAGCGGGACTATCCAAGAGACCCAGTACTTC. Protein sequence: CASSLNSGTIQETQYF. The chain links TRBV11-2 to TRBJ2-5; 8 bases agree with TRBD2. The CDR3 is 16 amino acids. J was trimmed by 1 base and V by 2 bases; bases with no gene match: 6. Germline V gene sequence: CDR1 SGHAT, CDR2 FQNNGV.

The genes are TRBV28 and TRBJ2-7, with no clear D. The CDR3 is 13 amino acids. The germline V gene encodes CDR1 MDHEN and CDR2 SYDVKM. Trimming cost V 5 bases and J 2 bases, with 10 bases left between them. For the CDR3, the DNA is TGTGCCAGCAGTCACGACAAAGCCTACGAGCAGTACTTC. Translated, it gives CASSHDKAYEQYF.

This clone is a singleton in its sample. This chain uses TRBV4-2 with TRBJ1-1; no reliable D call. Germline V CDR1 and CDR2: LGHNA, YNFKEQ. The CDR3 consists of 15 residues. The ends were cut back, 0 bases at V and 0 bases at J, with 8 bases in the middle. The CDR3 here is CASSQEGVLNTEAFF. In DNA form, the CDR3 reads TGTGCCAGCAGCCAAGAAGGAGTGTTGAACACTGAAGCTTTCTTT.

V gene TRBV28 combines with J gene TRBJ2-4; 12 bases line up with TRBD2. The CDR3 has 16 amino acids. V lost 4 bases to trimming and J lost 5 bases; unmatched junction nucleotides: 6. The germline gives CDR1 MDHEN, CDR2 SYDVKM. CDR3 DNA: TGTGCCAGCAGTTCCCGACTAGCGGGAGTGGAAAACATTCAGTACTTC. Translated, it gives CASSSRLAGVENIQYF.

V gene TRBV19 combines with J gene TRBJ2-4; 8 bases are a match to TRBD2. Germline CDR1 and CDR2: LNHDA and SQIVND (reference sequence). The CDR3 covers 16 residues. Trimming cost V 5 bases and J 0 bases; bases outside gene matches: 6. CDR3 sequence: CASSGAGAIAKNIQYF. The CDR3, as DNA: TGTGCCAGTAGTGGAGCGGGAGCTATAGCCAAAAACATTCAGTACTTC.

J is TRBJ2-7 and V is TRBV7-6; D is undetermined. CDR1 SGHVS and CDR2 FNYEAQ come from the germline V gene. V lost 1 base, J lost 3 bases, and 13 bases lay in between. The CDR3 extends over 15 amino acids. CDR3 sequence: CASSLGGGISYEQYF. As DNA, the CDR3 is TGTGCCAGCAGCTTAGGGGGTGGTATAAGCTACGAGCAGTACTTC.

This clone was seen a handful of times. The V and J genes are TRBV2 and TRBJ1-5; possibly TRBD1 for D (5 bases). From germline, CDR1 is SNHLY and CDR2 FYNNEI. V lost 2 bases and J lost 4, with 12 bases in between. The CDR3 spans 15 residues. As DNA, the CDR3 is TGTGCCAGCAGTGAAATGGGGCAGGGAAATCAGCCCCAGCATTTT. Translation: CASSEMGQGNQPQHF.

The rearrangement uses TRBV6-5 and TRBJ2-5, with TRBD1 matching over 7 bases. This CDR3 comprises 15 residues. In germline, CDR1 is MNHEY, CDR2 SVGAGI. Losses at the gene ends were 5 bases for V and 8 bases for J; bases not matched to a gene: 14. CDR3 in DNA: TGTGCCAGCAGTCCCCTACGACAGGGAAGGGATACCCAGTACTTC. This codes for CASSPLRQGRDTQYF.

The genes are TRBV5-1 and TRBJ2-5; TRBD2 matches at 9 bases. The CDR3 has 17 residues. V shed 0 bases and J 5 bases; nucleotides not matched to a gene: 11. Germline V gene lookup returns CDR1 SGHRS and CDR2 YFSETQ. CDR3 in DNA: TGCGCCAGCAGCTTGGATTTCGCTAGCGGGACTACGGAGACCCAGTACTTC. It yields the protein CASSLDFASGTTETQYF.

The rearrangement joins TRBV14 to TRBJ2-7, with 7 bases matching TRBD1. Trimming at V came to 4 bases and at J to 5 bases, leaving 2 bases not matched to a gene. The CDR3 loop spans 12 amino acids. From germline, CDR1 is SGHDN and CDR2 FVKESK. CDR3: CASSRTGHEQYF. CDR3 coding DNA: TGTGCCAGCAGCCGGACAGGACACGAGCAGTACTTC. Looking up the rest from reference TRBV14 and TRBJ2-7 gives the full variable domain: EAGVTQFPSHSVIEKGQTVTLRCDPISGHDNLYWYRRVMGKEIKFLLHFVKESKQDESGMPNNRFLAERTGGTYSTLKVQPAELEDSGVYFCASSRTGHEQYFGPGTRLTVT.

CDR3 sequence: CASSKVGVGYTF. The CDR3 nucleotides are TGTGCCAGCAGCAAAGTGGGGGTAGGCTACACCTTC. The chain combines TRBV21-1 with TRBJ1-2. TRBV21-1 is described as a pseudogene. This CDR3 region has 12 residues.

V usage is TRBV10-3 and J usage is TRBJ2-5; 8 nucleotides match TRBD2. CDR1 ENHRY and CDR2 SYGVKD come from the germline V gene. This CDR3 region has 16 residues. The J segment lost 5 bases and the V segment lost 0 bases, leaving 8 bases of the junction unmatched. The CDR3 loop is CAISESHGAGEETQYF. The CDR3 nucleotides read TGTGCCATCAGTGAGTCCCATGGAGCGGGAGAGGAGACCCAGTACTTC.

The chain is built from TRBV19 and TRBJ2-5, with a tentative D call TRBD2 (6 bases). CDR1 is LNHDA, CDR2 SQIVND, per germline (reference sequence). The germline V and J ends were trimmed by 3 bases and 5 bases, with 13 bases remaining between them. This CDR3 is 14 amino acids long. The CDR3 DNA is TGTGCCAGTAGTATGAACCGGGGGACGGAGACCCAGTACTTC. It yields the protein CASSMNRGTETQYF.

V and J are TRBV5-4 and TRBJ2-3, with D hard to call. V dropped 1 base and J dropped 6 bases, with 12 bases sitting between them. The CDR3 spans 14 residues. Germline loops: CDR1 SGHNT, CDR2 YYREEE (reference sequence). This CDR3 reads CASSLFDFGDTQYF. The CDR3 nucleotides read TGTGCCAGCAGCTTGTTTGACTTTGGGGATACGCAGTATTTT.

The gene calls are TRBV7-9 and TRBJ2-3, with D unresolved. Trimming took off 5 bases at V and 0 bases at J, with 3 bases between the two ends. CDR1 and CDR2 from the germline V gene are SEHNR and FQNEAQ (reference sequence). This CDR3 has 12 residues. CDR3 sequence: CASSRSTDTQYF. The DNA for the CDR3 is TGTGCCAGCAGCCGTAGCACAGATACGCAGTATTTT.

The chain has TRBV6-1 and TRBJ2-1; 8 bases are shared with TRBD2. V gave up 6 bases and J gave up 9 bases; unmatched junction bases: 4. The germline CDR1 and CDR2 sequences are MNHNS and SASEGT. The CDR3 is made up of 12 amino acids. The CDR3 DNA sequence: TGTGCCAGCAGCCGGGAGGGAGTTGAGCAGTTCTTC. Its protein is CASSREGVEQFF.

The V gene is TRBV7-2, the J gene TRBJ2-1, with D uncertain. The germline V gene encodes CDR1 SGHTA and CDR2 FQGNSA. With 2 bases removed from V and 6 bases from J, the gap between germline ends came to 11 bases. The CDR3 length is 14 residues. The CDR3 DNA follows: TGTGCCAGCAGCTTATTGTGGTTTGCCAATGAGCAGTTCTTC. Encoded protein: CASSLLWFANEQFF.